This T cell receptor beta chain was found in a study of PD-L1 blockade in urothelial cancer. Study-wide background: About 90% of the 29 patients were males with bladder-origin urothelial cancer. Treatment start was followed by blood analysis at 3 weeks (second dose) and again at 6 weeks. A median of roughly 140,000 T cells was found in the blood samples. General study results and limits: Expansion of tumor-associated blood clones at 3 weeks was greater in durable-benefit patients.

Generated by immunoSEQ multiplex PCR, the TCRdb table keeps only in-frame clones and is missing some. The data hold tens of thousands of clones, with more than 70% observed a single time. On this clone itself: Its antigen is undetermined.

Described time point: peripheral blood 6 weeks after treatment start. The TCR comes from a man aged 55 to 70 with urothelial cancer. The sample here was PBMCs, taken around atezolizumab (anti-PD-L1) treatment.

The CDR3 sequence is CASSYLATRYNEQFF. The DNA of the CDR3 is TGTGCCAGCAGCTACCTAGCGACAAGATACAATGAGCAGTTCTTC. This chain links TRBV28 with TRBJ2-1; D perhaps matches TRBD2 (6 bases). Trimming cost V 6 bases and J 4 bases, with 16 bases left between them. The CDR3 is made up of 15 amino acids. The germline V gene has CDR1 MDHEN and CDR2 SYDVKM.